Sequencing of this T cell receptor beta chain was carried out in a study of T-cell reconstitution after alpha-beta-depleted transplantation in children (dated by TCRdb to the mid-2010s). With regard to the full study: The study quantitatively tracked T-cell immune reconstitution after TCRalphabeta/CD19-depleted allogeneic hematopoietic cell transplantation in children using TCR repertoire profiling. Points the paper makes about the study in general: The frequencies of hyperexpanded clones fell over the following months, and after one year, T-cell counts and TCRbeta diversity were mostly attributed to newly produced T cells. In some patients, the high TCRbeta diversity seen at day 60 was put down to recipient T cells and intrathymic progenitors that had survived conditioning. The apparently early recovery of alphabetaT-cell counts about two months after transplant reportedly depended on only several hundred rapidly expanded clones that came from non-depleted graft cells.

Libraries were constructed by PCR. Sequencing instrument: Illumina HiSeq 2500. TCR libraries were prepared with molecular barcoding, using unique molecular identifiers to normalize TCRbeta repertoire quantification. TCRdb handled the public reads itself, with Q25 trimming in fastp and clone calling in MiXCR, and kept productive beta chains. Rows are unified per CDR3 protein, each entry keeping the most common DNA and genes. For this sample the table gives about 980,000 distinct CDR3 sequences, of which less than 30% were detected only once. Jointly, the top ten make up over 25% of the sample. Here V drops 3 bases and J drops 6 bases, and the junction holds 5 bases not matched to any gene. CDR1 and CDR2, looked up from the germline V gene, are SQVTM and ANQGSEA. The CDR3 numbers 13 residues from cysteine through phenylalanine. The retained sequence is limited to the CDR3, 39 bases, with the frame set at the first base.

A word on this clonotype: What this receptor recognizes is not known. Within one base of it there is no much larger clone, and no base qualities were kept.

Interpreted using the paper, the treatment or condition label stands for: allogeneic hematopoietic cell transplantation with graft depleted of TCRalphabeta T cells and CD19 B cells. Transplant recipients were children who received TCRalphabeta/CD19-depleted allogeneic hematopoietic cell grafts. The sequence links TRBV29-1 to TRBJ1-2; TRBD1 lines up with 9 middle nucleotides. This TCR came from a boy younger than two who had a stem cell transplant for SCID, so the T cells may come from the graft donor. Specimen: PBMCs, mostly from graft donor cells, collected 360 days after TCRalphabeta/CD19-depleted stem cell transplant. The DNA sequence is TGCAGCGTTGACAACAGGGGGCCTAATGGCTACACCTTC. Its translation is CSVDNRGPNGYTF.